This record covers a single TCR beta chain. There were eight separate reactions per sample in which cDNA was made. Each CDR3 protein gets one entry in TCRdb, which reprocessed the 5' RACE reads and gives no DNA. The sample data list under 150,000 distinct CDR3 sequences. CDR3 size: 15 residues. From germline, CDR1 is SGHTA and CDR2 FQGNSA. The data were taken from a study of monozygotic twins with inflammatory bowel disease. This sequence was found in a human donor with ulcerative colitis or Crohn's disease, or a healthy co-twin of an affected twin (not recorded which). Sequences were obtained from blood. The chain joins TRBV7-2 to TRBJ2-7. The CDR3 sequence: CASSLYVASRYEQYF.